This T cell receptor (beta chain) was found in a study of blood T cell repertoires in COVID-19. Study-wide background: Collection of acute and convalescent COVID-19 samples took place in the United States, Italy and Spain. The analysed material was cDNA or gDNA that came from T cells, B-cell-depleted T cells, or PBMCs.

This CDR3 has 17 amino acids. The J segment lost 4 bases and the V segment lost 4 bases, leaving 16 bases of the junction unmatched. Germline loops: CDR1 SGHNT, CDR2 YYREEE (reference sequence). Profiled with immunoSEQ multiplex PCR; TCRdb holds only in-frame clones, not every one. The sample includes roughly 91,000 clones, 79% of them seen just once. In this sample, this clone turned up once. Sequencing was carried out using peripheral blood. This chain uses TRBV5-4 with TRBJ2-5, with TRBD1 matching over 7 bases. The origin of this receptor is a man aged 65 to 79 with acute or convalescent COVID-19. The CDR3 is CASSPRVTGLGAETQYF. The CDR3 bases are TGTGCCAGCAGCCCCCGAGTGACAGGGTTAGGGGCAGAGACCCAGTACTTC.